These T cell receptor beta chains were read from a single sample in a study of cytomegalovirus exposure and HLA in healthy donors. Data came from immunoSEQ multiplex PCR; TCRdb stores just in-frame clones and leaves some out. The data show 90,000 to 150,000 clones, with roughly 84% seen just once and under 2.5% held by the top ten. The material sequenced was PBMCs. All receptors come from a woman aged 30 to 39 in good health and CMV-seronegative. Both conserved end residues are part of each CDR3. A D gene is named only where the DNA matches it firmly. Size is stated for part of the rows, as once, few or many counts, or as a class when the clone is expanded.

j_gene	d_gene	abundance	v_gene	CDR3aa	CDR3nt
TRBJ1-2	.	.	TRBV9	CASSGHPQGKSGYTF	TGTGCCAGCAGCGGTCACCCCCAGGGGAAGAGTGGCTACACCTTC
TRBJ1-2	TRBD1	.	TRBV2	CASRASGQGTGGYTF	TGTGCCAGCAGAGCCTCGGGACAGGGGACAGGTGGCTACACCTTC
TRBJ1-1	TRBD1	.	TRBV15	CATSNPDRVAEAFF	TGTGCCACCAGCAACCCAGACAGGGTTGCTGAAGCTTTCTTT
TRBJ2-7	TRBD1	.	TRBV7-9	CASSWGQGGDEQYF	TGTGCCAGCAGCTGGGGACAGGGTGGGGACGAGCAGTACTTC
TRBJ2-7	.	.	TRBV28	CASSATGTYEQYF	TGTGCCAGCAGCGCGACAGGCACCTACGAGCAGTACTTC
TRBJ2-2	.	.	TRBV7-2	CASSRAQGNLGGELFF	TGTGCCAGCAGCCGAGCACAGGGCAATCTGGGCGGGGAGCTGTTTTTT
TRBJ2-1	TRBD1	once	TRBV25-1	CATSGQGFNEQFF	TGTGCCACCTCGGGACAGGGGTTCAATGAGCAGTTCTTC
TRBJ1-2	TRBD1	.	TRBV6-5	CASSYARGHGYTF	TGTGCCAGCAGTTACGCGAGGGGGCATGGCTACACCTTC
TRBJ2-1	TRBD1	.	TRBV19	CASSIGYRGYNEQFF	TGTGCCAGTAGTATCGGTTACAGGGGTTACAATGAGCAGTTCTTC
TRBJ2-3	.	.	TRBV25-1	CASTNKRARWADTQYF	TGTGCCAGCACCAACAAGAGGGCAAGATGGGCAGATACGCAGTATTTT
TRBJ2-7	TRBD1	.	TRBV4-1	CASSQVHGTGYYEQYF	TGCGCCAGCAGCCAAGTACACGGGACAGGGTATTACGAGCAGTACTTC
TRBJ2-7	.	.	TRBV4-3	CASSQDGGGGEQYF	TGCGCCAGCAGCCAAGATGGGGGGGGCGGGGAGCAGTACTTC
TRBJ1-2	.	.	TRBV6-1	CASSESGTRGYTF	TGTGCCAGCAGTGAATCGGGAACGCGGGGCTACACCTTC
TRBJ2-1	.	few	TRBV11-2	CASSLRMGDSNEQFF	TGTGCCAGCAGCTTAAGGATGGGAGATAGCAATGAGCAGTTCTTC
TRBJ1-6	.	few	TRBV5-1	CASSLGVSSYNSPLHF	TGCGCCAGCAGCTTGGGAGTAAGCTCCTATAATTCACCCCTCCACTTT
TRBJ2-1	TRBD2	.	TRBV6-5	CASSYGGRGGPGFF	TGTGCCAGCAGTTACGGAGGGCGGGGGGGCCCGGGTTTCTTC
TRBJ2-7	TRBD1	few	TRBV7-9	CASSLGQVSYEQYF	TGTGCCAGCAGCCTCGGACAGGTATCCTACGAGCAGTACTTC
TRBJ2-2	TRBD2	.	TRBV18	CASSPRLAGASNTGELFF	TGTGCCAGCTCACCACGACTAGCGGGGGCCTCGAACACCGGGGAGCTGTTTTTT
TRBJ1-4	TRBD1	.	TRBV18	CASSPDRGDEKLFF	TGTGCCAGCTCACCGGACAGGGGGGATGAAAAACTGTTTTTT
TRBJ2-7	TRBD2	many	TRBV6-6	CASSYSHEGGDQYF	TGTGCCAGCAGTTACTCGCACGAGGGAGGGGATCAGTACTTC
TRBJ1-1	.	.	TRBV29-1	CSVYPDTMNTEAFF	TGCAGCGTTTATCCAGACACCATGAACACTGAAGCTTTCTTT
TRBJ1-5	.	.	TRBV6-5	CASSYSRDNQPQHF	TGTGCCAGCAGTTATAGCAGGGACAATCAGCCCCAGCATTTT
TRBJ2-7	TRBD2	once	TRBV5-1	CASSSGLAGTTYEQYF	TGCGCCAGCAGCAGCGGACTAGCGGGGACTACGTACGAGCAGTACTTC
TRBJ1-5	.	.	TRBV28	CASSLGGTAQPQHF	TGTGCCAGCAGTTTGGGGGGGACGGCTCAGCCCCAGCATTTT
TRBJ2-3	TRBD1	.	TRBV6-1	CASSPTGANTDTQYF	TGTGCCAGCAGCCCCACAGGGGCGAACACAGATACGCAGTATTTT
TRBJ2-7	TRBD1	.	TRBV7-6	CASSPPQGQGSYEQYF	TGTGCCAGCAGCCCTCCCCAGGGACAGGGATCTTACGAGCAGTACTTC
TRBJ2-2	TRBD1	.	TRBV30	CAWSARQGRAGELFF	TGTGCCTGGAGTGCCCGACAGGGACGGGCCGGGGAGCTGTTTTTT
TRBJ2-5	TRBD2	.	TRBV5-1	CASSLAGTTQETQYF	TGCGCCAGCAGCTTGGCCGGGACTACCCAAGAGACCCAGTACTTC
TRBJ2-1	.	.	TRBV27	CASSLSRHLDEQFF	TGTGCCAGCAGTTTATCACGCCACCTAGATGAGCAGTTCTTC